The clone carrying this TCR beta chain was seen only a few times. Sample treatment: oral pan-JAK inhibitor, 5-10 mg twice daily. It was cDNA, reverse transcribed from extracted RNA, that served as the sequencing template. Produced via immunoSEQ multiplex PCR; TCRdb's table is partial and in-frame only. The sample contains about 210,000 clones, roughly two fifths of which appear only once. This entry comes from a study of CD8+ T cells in alopecia areata. V trimming: 7 bases; J trimming: 2 bases; junction bases outside the gene matches: 3. CDR1 and CDR2 from the germline V gene are SQVTM and ANQGSEA. CDR3 length: 14 residues.

The chain recombines TRBV29-1 with TRBJ2-3; 13 bases align to TRBD2. The receptor's source is a human donor with alopecia areata. The source material was CD4+ T cells sorted from blood, sampled at roughly week 36, from a patient treated with tofacitinib. The CDR3 sequence: CSGGLAGATDTQYF. The CDR3 DNA follows: TGCAGCGGCGGACTAGCGGGAGCCACAGATACGCAGTATTTT.